One and the same sample provided the 2 T cell receptor beta chains below, sequenced in a study of blood T cell dynamics during melanoma immunotherapy. The data were produced by immunoSEQ multiplex PCR, yet TCRdb's version contains in-frame clones alone and is incomplete. The sample has approximately 15,000 clones, 80% to 90% seen once. The sample's time point: week 3, after first cycle of checkpoint inhibitor. Here the sequenced sample was blood, taken from a patient treated with checkpoint blockade. The receptor source for this set is a human donor with melanoma.

This clone was counted once. This sequence joins TRBV5-8 and TRBJ2-5; 10 bases are a match to TRBD1. The end of the DNA aligns better with TRBJ2-7, so the J call may be wrong. The CDR3 sequence is 15 residues long. CDR1 and CDR2 (germline): SGHTS, YDEGEE. CDR3 nucleotides: TGTGCCAGCAGCTGGGGACCGGGACAGGGGTTCGAGCAGTACTTC. Translation gives CASSWGPGQGFEQYF.

This sequence joins TRBV7-2 and TRBJ1-1; no firm D call. The V end lost 5 bases, the J end lost 4 bases, and 14 bases lay between the germline ends. The CDR3 loop spans 14 amino acids. CDR1 SGHTA and CDR2 FQGNSA come from the germline V gene. CDR3 DNA sequence: TGTGCCAGCAGCCTCCTGGGAATAGGCACTGAAGCTTTCTTT. Amino acid sequence: CASSLLGIGTEAFF.